These 20 T cell receptor beta chains share one sample of origin, sequenced in a study of T cell changes during pregnancy in multiple sclerosis. The table came from immunoSEQ multiplex PCR; TCRdb's copy has only in-frame clones and leaves some out. The sample has tens of thousands of clones; roughly 96% are singletons. Sequenced material: CD8+ T cells from peripheral blood mononuclear cells, taken after pregnancy. These receptors originate from a female donor with multiple sclerosis, enrolled in a pregnancy study.

V and J are TRBV6-4 and TRBJ1-1, with no clear D. V was trimmed by 3 bases and J by 3 bases, leaving 8 bases between them. The CDR3 runs to 13 residues. The germline CDR1 and CDR2 sequences are MRHNA and SNTAGT. CDR3 sequence (DNA): TGTGCCAGCAGTGAGTCGGGGTACACTGAAGCTTTCTTT. The encoded protein is CASSESGYTEAFF.

The chain combines TRBV10-3 with TRBJ2-2, with 11 bases matching TRBD2. This CDR3 is built from 15 residues. V dropped 8 bases and J dropped 4; count of bases not matched to a gene: 6. Germline lookup yields CDR1 ENHRY and CDR2 SYGVKD. The CDR3 coding sequence is TGTGCCATCGGGGGACTAGCGGAGGGCACCGGGGAGCTGTTTTTT. Amino acid sequence: CAIGGLAEGTGELFF.

J is TRBJ2-7 and V is TRBV7-2; D might be TRBD2 (6 bases). Germline CDR1 is SGHTA and CDR2 is FQGNSA. The CDR3 has 14 amino acids. Trimming left V 1 base short and J 2 bases short, with 9 bases between. CDR3 residues: CASSLDSGPYEQYF. Here the CDR3 DNA reads TGTGCCAGCAGCTTAGACAGCGGGCCCTACGAGCAGTACTTC.

The rearrangement links TRBV7-9 to TRBJ2-7, with D perhaps matching TRBD1 (6 bases). The germline V gene encodes CDR1 SEHNR and CDR2 FQNEAQ (reference sequence). This CDR3 region has 16 residues. Trimming pared 1 base from V and 0 bases from J, leaving 13 bases between. CDR3 sequence reads: CASSLGRGFTSYEQYF. CDR3 sequence (DNA): TGTGCCAGCAGCTTAGGCAGGGGCTTTACCTCCTACGAGCAGTACTTC.

The chain joins TRBV6-5 to TRBJ1-2, with D perhaps matching TRBD1 (6 bases). There are 12 residues in the CDR3. Germline V lookup: CDR1 MNHEY, CDR2 SVGAGI. V was cut by 4 bases and J by 6 bases, with 9 bases left in between. The CDR3 DNA reads TGTGCCAGCAGTTTTAACAGGGATGGCTACACCTTC. It yields the protein CASSFNRDGYTF.

The chain joins TRBV15 to TRBJ2-1; D is perhaps TRBD2 (5 bases). The V gene lost 6 bases and the J gene lost 8 bases, with 14 bases spanning the gap. The CDR3 is made up of 13 amino acids. The germline gives CDR1 LNHNV, CDR2 YYDKDF (reference sequence). Here the CDR3 reads CATSTTRADEQFF. CDR3 bases: TGTGCCACCAGTACTACGAGGGCGGATGAGCAGTTCTTC.

DNA for the CDR3: TGTGCCAGCAGTTTCGTCTCACCGGGAGGGAATGAGCAGTTCTTC. Its translation: CASSFVSPGGNEQFF. The rearrangement links TRBV28 to TRBJ2-1, with 8 bases that match TRBD2. CDR3 length: 15 residues. Germline V gene sequence: CDR1 MDHEN, CDR2 SYDVKM. Trimming cost V 3 bases and J 7 bases; bases outside gene matches: 8.

The chain employs TRBV28 and TRBJ2-1; 11 bases agree with TRBD2. The CDR3 length is 17 residues. Germline V lookup: CDR1 MDHEN, CDR2 SYDVKM. With 7 bases clipped from V and 6 bases from J, the junction kept 14 bases outside the gene matches. CDR3 coding DNA: TGTGCCAGCAACCTTAGCGGGAGGGCCCGACGATTCAATGAGCAGTTCTTC. Encoded protein: CASNLSGRARRFNEQFF.

This clone came up once. The J gene is TRBJ2-7, the V gene TRBV28, with no clear D. V lost 7 bases to trimming and J lost 3 bases, with 10 bases between them. Looked up from germline, CDR1 is MDHEN and CDR2 is SYDVKM. The CDR3 contains 12 residues. The CDR3 DNA sequence: TGTGCCAGCACCCCGTCCAGCTACGAGCAGTACTTC. Translation: CASTPSSYEQYF.

This chain joins TRBV16 and TRBJ1-1; tentatively, D is TRBD1 (5 bases). Germline-derived CDR1 and CDR2 are KGHSY and FQNENV. Trimming shortened V by 1 base and J by 0 bases, and 15 bases separated the two germline ends. This CDR3 has 17 residues. CDR3 region: CASSQFFVTAMNTEAFF. Here the CDR3 DNA reads TGTGCCAGCAGCCAATTTTTCGTGACAGCGATGAACACTGAAGCTTTCTTT.

This chain connects TRBV6-1 to TRBJ1-5, with D possibly being TRBD1 (5 bases). CDR1 and CDR2 (germline): MNHNS, SASEGT. CDR3 length: 14 residues. The ends were cut back, 4 bases at V and 0 bases at J, with 7 bases in the middle. CDR3 amino acids: CASSVRGSNQPQHF. Here the CDR3 DNA reads TGTGCCAGCAGTGTTAGGGGTAGCAATCAGCCCCAGCATTTT.

The count of this clone is one. The V and J genes are TRBV19 and TRBJ1-2; D unresolved. Germline CDR1 LNHDA, CDR2 SQIVND (reference sequence). This CDR3 is 13 amino acids long. Deletions cut 4 bases from V and 7 bases from J, with 13 bases between. As DNA, the CDR3 is TGTGCCAGTAGTAGCCATCGGGGTGTTGGCTACACCTTC. Residues: CASSSHRGVGYTF.

The chain recombines TRBV19 with TRBJ1-5, with D maybe TRBD1 (5 bases). The CDR3 covers 16 residues. Trimming cost V 5 bases and J 0 bases, with 14 bases left between them. Germline CDR1 is LNHDA and CDR2 is SQIVND (reference sequence). CDR3 DNA sequence: TGTGCCAGTAGTTATGCAGGGCATCTTAGCAATCAGCCCCAGCATTTT. It encodes CASSYAGHLSNQPQHF.

The V gene is TRBV4-3, the J gene TRBJ2-7, with D possibly being TRBD2 (6 bases). CDR3 length: 16 amino acids. V was clipped by 0 bases and J by 3 bases, with 15 bases between them. The germline CDR1 and CDR2 sequences are LGHNA and YSLEER. The CDR3 protein is CASSQDPTSFFYEQYF. The CDR3 coding sequence is TGCGCCAGCAGCCAAGATCCGACTAGTTTTTTCTACGAGCAGTACTTC.

V and J are TRBV5-6 and TRBJ2-7; 7 bases line up with TRBD1. The CDR3 runs 13 residues. CDR1 is SGHDT and CDR2 is YYEEEE in the germline V gene. The V segment lost 3 bases and the J segment 1 base; nucleotides outside the gene matches: 1. CDR3 sequence reads: CASSWGQSYEQYF. Written as DNA, the CDR3 is TGTGCCAGCAGCTGGGGACAGTCCTACGAGCAGTACTTC.

The chain recombines TRBV5-4 with TRBJ2-1; perhaps TRBD2 as D (5 bases). This CDR3 is built from 14 residues. CDR1 is SGHNT and CDR2 is YYREEE in the germline V gene (reference sequence). V shed 1 base and J shed 6 bases, with 11 bases lying between them. CDR3 sequence: CASSLLGEGNEQFF. The DNA for the CDR3 is TGTGCCAGCAGCTTGTTGGGAGAAGGCAATGAGCAGTTCTTC.

This rearrangement joins TRBV29-1 to TRBJ2-7; D possibly corresponds to TRBD2 (5 bases). Trimming stripped 6 bases from V and 7 bases from J, with 16 bases between. The CDR3 contains 12 residues. Germline V gene data show CDR1 as SQVTM and CDR2 as ANQGSEA. The CDR3 reads CSVREAGWEQYF. The CDR3 DNA follows: TGCAGCGTCCGGGAAGCTGGGTGGGAGCAGTACTTC.

The genes are TRBV27 and TRBJ2-7; 7 positions match TRBD1. The CDR3 loop spans 14 amino acids. The trim removed 2 bases at V and 1 base at J, leaving 2 bases unmatched. From germline, CDR1 is MNHEY and CDR2 SMNVEV (reference sequence). The DNA for the CDR3 is TGTGCCAGCAGTTTAACAGGGGATTCCTACGAGCAGTACTTC. Its protein is CASSLTGDSYEQYF.

The chain uses TRBV11-2 and TRBJ2-1; 10 bases are shared with TRBD2. This CDR3 is 16 amino acids long. V lost 3 bases to trimming and J lost 2 bases; unmatched junction nucleotides: 4. The germline gives CDR1 SGHAT, CDR2 FQNNGV. The CDR3 sequence: CASSFRAGGTYNEQFF. The CDR3 coding sequence is TGTGCCAGCAGCTTCCGAGCGGGAGGGACCTACAATGAGCAGTTCTTC.

The CDR3 DNA is TGCGCCAGCAGCTATTTAGGGGTAACCGGGGAGCTGTTTTTT. It translates to CASSYLGVTGELFF. The chain combines TRBV4-1 with TRBJ2-2, with D possibly matching TRBD1 (5 bases). The CDR3 has 14 amino acids. From germline, CDR1 is MGHRA and CDR2 YSYEKL. Between the trimmed V and J ends, which lost 5 bases and 5 bases, there was a span of 12 bases.